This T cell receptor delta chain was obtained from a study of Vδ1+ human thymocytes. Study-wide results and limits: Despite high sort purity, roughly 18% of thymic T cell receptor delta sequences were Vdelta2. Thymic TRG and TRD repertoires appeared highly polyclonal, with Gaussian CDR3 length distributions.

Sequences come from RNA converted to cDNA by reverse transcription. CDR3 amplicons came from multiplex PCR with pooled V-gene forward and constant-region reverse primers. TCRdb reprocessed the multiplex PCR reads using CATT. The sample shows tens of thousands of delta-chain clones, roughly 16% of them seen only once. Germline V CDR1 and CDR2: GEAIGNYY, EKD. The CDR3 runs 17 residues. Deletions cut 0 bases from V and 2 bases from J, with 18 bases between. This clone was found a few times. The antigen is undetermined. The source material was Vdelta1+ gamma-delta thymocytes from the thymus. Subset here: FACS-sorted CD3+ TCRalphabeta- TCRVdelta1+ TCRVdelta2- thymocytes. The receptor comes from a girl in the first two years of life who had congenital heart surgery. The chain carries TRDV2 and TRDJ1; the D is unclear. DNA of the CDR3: TGTGCCTGTGACACCGGGTTTGTGAGGTCTTTGACCGATAAACTCATCTTT. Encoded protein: CACDTGFVRSLTDKLIF.